Each of the 11 T cell receptor beta chains below was sequenced from the same sample in a study of patients and donors after allogeneic stem cell transplantation. Via MiXCR, TCRdb re-called the RT-PCR reads, giving one row per CDR3 protein. This table holds hundreds of thousands of distinct CDR3 sequences, approximately 16% found once. The sequenced material came from blood, either unsorted or a sorted T cell fraction (not recorded which). These TCRs come from a human donor who was either an allogeneic HSCT recipient or a stem cell or donor lymphocyte infusion donor (not recorded which). It is not recorded whose cells these are; they may come from a transplant donor.

This chain uses TRBV3-1 with TRBJ2-5; the D call may be TRBD1 or TRBD2 (5 bases each). The CDR3 has 15 amino acids. Trimming pared 4 bases from V and 5 bases from J, leaving 17 bases between. Germline V gene sequence: CDR1 LGHDT, CDR2 YNNKEL (reference sequence). CDR3 sequence (DNA): TGTGCCAGCAGCCTGGGGACGCGCCTAAGGGAGACCCAGTACTTC. Its protein product is CASSLGTRLRETQYF.

This clonotype was counted between two and nine times. This chain uses TRBV20-1 with TRBJ2-5; 9 bases match TRBD2. The germline gives CDR1 DFQATT, CDR2 SNEGSKA (reference sequence). V shed 6 bases, J shed 1 base, and the junction held 12 bases outside the gene matches. The CDR3 runs 16 residues. The CDR3 loop is CSAIIRLADFQETQYF. In nucleotides, the CDR3 is TGCAGTGCGATTATTAGACTAGCGGATTTCCAAGAGACCCAGTACTTC.

The gene calls are TRBV7-6 and TRBJ2-3; 8 nucleotides line up with TRBD2. There are 15 residues in the CDR3. Per germline, CDR1 SGHVS and CDR2 FNYEAQ. The V and J ends lost 5 bases and 2 bases, in that order; junction bases with no gene match: 6. In DNA, the CDR3 is TGTGCCAGCAGCAACCGCGGGGGGTCCACAGATACGCAGTATTTT. The encoded protein is CASSNRGGSTDTQYF.

The rearrangement uses TRBV7-9 and TRBJ1-2; D is undetermined. V lost 0 bases and J lost 9, with 14 bases in between. The V gene's germline CDR1 is SEHNR and CDR2 FQNEAQ (reference sequence). The CDR3 totals 14 residues. Written as DNA, the CDR3 is TGTGCCAGCAGCTTAGCCAGAGACATGGTCAGCTACACCTTC. Its translation is CASSLARDMVSYTF. The full variable domain, its missing parts supplied by reference TRBV7-9 and TRBJ1-2, is DTGVSQNPRHKITKRGQNVTFRCDPISEHNRLYWYRQTLGQGPEFLTYFQNEAQLEKSRLLSDRFSAERPKGSFSTLEIQRTEQGDSAMYLCASSLARDMVSYTFGSGTRLTVV.

The rearrangement uses TRBV7-9 and TRBJ2-5; TRBD2 aligns across 12 bases. Per germline, CDR1 SEHNR and CDR2 FQNEAQ (reference sequence). This CDR3 comprises 16 residues. The V segment lost 4 bases and the J segment 9 bases; nucleotides outside the gene matches: 12. In DNA form, the CDR3 reads TGTGCCAGCAGCTCAACAAGGACTAGCGGGATGAGGGCCCAGTACTTC. This encodes CASSSTRTSGMRAQYF.

This clonotype came up a few times. The chain recombines TRBV5-1 with TRBJ2-1; 7 bases align to TRBD1. The CDR3 sequence is 14 residues long. Trimming removed 4 bases from V and 6 bases from J; junction bases left unmatched: 7. Germline CDR1 reads SGHRS; CDR2 reads YFSETQ. The CDR3 DNA sequence: TGCGCCAGCAGCCCTCCGACAGGGATCAATGAGCAGTTCTTC. This sequence encodes CASSPPTGINEQFF.

The V call is TRBV20-1, the J call TRBJ1-5; 7 bases match TRBD1. The CDR3 is made up of 16 amino acids. V trimming: 0 bases; J trimming: 3 bases; junction bases outside the gene matches: 8. Per germline, CDR1 DFQATT and CDR2 SNEGSKA (reference sequence). CDR3 DNA: TGCAGTGCTAGAGATCTAATGGGACAGCCCAATCAGCCCCAGCATTTT. It yields the protein CSARDLMGQPNQPQHF.

This clonotype was counted a single time. The chain combines TRBV20-1 with TRBJ2-4; 8 nucleotides agree with TRBD2. The CDR3 extends over 18 amino acids. V dropped 1 base and J dropped 0; count of bases not matched to a gene: 11. Germline CDR1 reads DFQATT; CDR2 reads SNEGSKA (reference sequence). CDR3 bases: TGCAGTGCTAGAGTTTACGGAGGGCTAGCGGGAGCCAAAAACATTCAGTACTTC. Its protein is CSARVYGGLAGAKNIQYF.

The V call is TRBV2, the J call TRBJ2-2, with TRBD1 matching 7 bases. J was trimmed by 0 bases and V by 6 bases; bases with no gene match: 4. From germline, CDR1 is SNHLY and CDR2 FYNNEI. This CDR3 is built from 15 residues. Here the CDR3 reads CASRFDRANTGELFF. The DNA for the CDR3 is TGTGCCAGCAGGTTTGACAGGGCGAACACCGGGGAGCTGTTTTTT.

There are many counts of this clonotype. CDR3 protein: CASSSTNTGELFF. CDR3 nucleotides: TGTGCCAGCAGCTCTACGAACACCGGGGAGCTGTTTTTT. V gene TRBV7-3 combines with J gene TRBJ2-2, with D hard to call. This CDR3 comprises 13 residues. V was clipped by 4 bases and J by 0 bases, with 3 bases between them. Germline V gives CDR1 SGHTA, CDR2 FQGTGA.

This clonotype occurred many times. The chain combines TRBV4-1 with TRBJ2-3; maybe TRBD2 (5 bases). This CDR3 contains 13 residues. CDR1 is MGHRA and CDR2 is YSYEKL in the germline V gene. Trimming removed 0 bases at V and 6 bases at J, with 7 bases between. CDR3 protein: CASSQDRGDTQYF. CDR3 sequence (DNA): TGCGCCAGCAGCCAAGATAGAGGGGATACGCAGTATTTT.